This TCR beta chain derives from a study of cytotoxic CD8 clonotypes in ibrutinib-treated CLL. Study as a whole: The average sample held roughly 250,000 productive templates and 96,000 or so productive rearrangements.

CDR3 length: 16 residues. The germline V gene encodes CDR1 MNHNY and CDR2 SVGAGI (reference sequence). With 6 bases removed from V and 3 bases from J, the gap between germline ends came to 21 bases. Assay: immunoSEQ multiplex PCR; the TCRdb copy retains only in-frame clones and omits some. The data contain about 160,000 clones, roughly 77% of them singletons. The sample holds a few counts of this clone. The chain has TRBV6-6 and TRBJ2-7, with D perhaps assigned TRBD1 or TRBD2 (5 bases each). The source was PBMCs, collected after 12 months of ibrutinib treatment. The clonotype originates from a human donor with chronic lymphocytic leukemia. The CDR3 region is CASRISGTPVYYEQYF. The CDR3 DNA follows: TGTGCCAGCAGAATCTCCGGGACCCCCGTTTACTACGAGCAGTACTTC.